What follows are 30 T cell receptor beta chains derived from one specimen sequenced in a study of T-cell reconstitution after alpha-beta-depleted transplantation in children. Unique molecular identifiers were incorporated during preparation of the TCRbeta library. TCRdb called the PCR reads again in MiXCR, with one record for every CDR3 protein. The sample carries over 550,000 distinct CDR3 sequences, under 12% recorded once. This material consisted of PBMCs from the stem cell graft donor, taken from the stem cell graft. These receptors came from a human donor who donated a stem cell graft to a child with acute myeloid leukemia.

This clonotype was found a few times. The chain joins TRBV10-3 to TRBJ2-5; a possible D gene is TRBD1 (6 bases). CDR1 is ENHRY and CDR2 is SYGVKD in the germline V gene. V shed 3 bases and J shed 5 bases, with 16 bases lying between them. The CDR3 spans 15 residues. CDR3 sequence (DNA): TGTGCCATCAGTGAAGGCAAGGGGGTCGGGGAGACCCAGTACTTC. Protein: CAISEGKGVGETQYF.

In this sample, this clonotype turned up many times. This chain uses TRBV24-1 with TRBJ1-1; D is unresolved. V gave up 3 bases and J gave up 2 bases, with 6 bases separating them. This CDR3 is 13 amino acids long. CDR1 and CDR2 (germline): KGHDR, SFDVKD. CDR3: CATSDPGNTEAFF. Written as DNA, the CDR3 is TGTGCCACCAGTGATCCTGGTAACACTGAAGCTTTCTTT.

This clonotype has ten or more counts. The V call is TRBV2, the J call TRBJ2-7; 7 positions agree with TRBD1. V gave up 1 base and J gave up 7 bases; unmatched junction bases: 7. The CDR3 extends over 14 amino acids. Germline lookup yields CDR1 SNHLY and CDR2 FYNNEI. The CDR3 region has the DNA TGTGCCAGCAGTGAAGAGACAGGGCCGTCGGAGCAGTACTTC. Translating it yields CASSEETGPSEQYF.

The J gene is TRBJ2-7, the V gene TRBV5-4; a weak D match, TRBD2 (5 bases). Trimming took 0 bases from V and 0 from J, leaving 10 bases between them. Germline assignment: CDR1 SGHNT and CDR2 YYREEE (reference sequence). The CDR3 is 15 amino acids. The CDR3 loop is CASSLAKGSSYEQYF. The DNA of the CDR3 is TGTGCCAGCAGCTTGGCCAAAGGGAGCTCCTACGAGCAGTACTTC.

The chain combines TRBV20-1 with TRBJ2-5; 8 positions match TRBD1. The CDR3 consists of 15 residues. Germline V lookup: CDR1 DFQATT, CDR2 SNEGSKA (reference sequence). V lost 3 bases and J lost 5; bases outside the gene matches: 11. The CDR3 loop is CSARRQGTLGETQYF. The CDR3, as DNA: TGCAGTGCTAGGCGACAGGGGACTCTGGGGGAGACCCAGTACTTC.

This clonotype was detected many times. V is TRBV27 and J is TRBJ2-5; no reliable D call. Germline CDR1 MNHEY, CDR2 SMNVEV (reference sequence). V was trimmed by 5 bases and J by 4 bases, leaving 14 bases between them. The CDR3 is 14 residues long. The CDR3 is CASSPLSPRETQYF. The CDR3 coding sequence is TGTGCCAGCAGTCCCCTTTCTCCAAGAGAGACCCAGTACTTC.

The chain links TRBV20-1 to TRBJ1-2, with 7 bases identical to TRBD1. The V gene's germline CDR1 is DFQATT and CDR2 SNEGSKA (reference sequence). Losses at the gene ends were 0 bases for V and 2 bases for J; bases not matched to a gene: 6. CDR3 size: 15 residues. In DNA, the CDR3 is TGCAGTGCTAGAGATGGGGAGGGGGCAAACTATGGCTACACCTTC. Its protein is CSARDGEGANYGYTF.

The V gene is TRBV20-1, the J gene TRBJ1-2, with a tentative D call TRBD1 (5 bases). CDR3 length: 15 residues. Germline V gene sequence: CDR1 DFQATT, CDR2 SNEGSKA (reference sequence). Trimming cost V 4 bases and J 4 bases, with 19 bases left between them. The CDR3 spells CSAISSPGRGYGYTF. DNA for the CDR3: TGCAGTGCTATCTCATCACCGGGGAGGGGCTATGGCTACACCTTC.

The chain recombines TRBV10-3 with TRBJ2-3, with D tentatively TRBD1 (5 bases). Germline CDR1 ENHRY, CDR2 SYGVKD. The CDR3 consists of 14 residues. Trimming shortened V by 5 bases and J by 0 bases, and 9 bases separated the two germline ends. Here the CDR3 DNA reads TGTGCCATCAGTCAACAGGCAAGCACAGATACGCAGTATTTT. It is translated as CAISQQASTDTQYF.

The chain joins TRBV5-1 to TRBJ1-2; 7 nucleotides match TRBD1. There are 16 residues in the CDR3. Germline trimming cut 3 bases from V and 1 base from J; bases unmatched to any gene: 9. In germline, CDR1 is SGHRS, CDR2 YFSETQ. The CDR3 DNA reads TGCGCCAGCAGCTCGACCGGGACAGCATTTAACTATGGCTACACCTTC. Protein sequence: CASSSTGTAFNYGYTF.

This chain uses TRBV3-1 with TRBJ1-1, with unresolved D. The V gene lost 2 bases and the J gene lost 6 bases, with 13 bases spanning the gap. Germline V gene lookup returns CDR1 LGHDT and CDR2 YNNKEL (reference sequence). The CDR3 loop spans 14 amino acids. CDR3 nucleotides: TGTGCCAGCAGCCAACTTTCCGAGAGAGCTGAAGCTTTCTTT. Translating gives CASSQLSERAEAFF.

This CDR3 reads CSASTGTGSVNQPQHF. The CDR3 nucleotides read TGCAGTGCTAGCACCGGGACAGGCAGCGTAAATCAGCCCCAGCATTTT. The V and J genes are TRBV20-1 and TRBJ1-5, with 8 nucleotides matching TRBD1. The trim removed 3 bases at V and 4 bases at J, leaving 11 bases unmatched. The CDR3 contains 16 residues. In germline, CDR1 is DFQATT, CDR2 SNEGSKA (reference sequence).

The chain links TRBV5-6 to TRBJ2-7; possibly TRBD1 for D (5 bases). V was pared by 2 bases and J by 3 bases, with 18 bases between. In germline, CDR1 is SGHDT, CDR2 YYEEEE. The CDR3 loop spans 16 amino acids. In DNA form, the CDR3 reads TGTGCCAGCAGCTTACGCCAAACAGGTTCCGTCTACGAGCAGTACTTC. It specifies CASSLRQTGSVYEQYF.

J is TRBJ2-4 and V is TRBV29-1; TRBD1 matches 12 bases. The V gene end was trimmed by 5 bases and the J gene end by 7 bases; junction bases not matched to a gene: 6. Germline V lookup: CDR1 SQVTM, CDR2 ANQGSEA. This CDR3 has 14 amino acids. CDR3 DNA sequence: TGCAGCGTTTGGTTGGGACAGGGGGCGAACATTCAGTACTTC. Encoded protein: CSVWLGQGANIQYF.

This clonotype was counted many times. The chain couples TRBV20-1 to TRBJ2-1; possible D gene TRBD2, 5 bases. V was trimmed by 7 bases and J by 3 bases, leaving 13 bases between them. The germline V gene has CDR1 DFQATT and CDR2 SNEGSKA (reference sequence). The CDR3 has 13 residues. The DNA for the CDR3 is TGCAGTGGGCGAGCGGACGACTACAATGAGCAGTTCTTC. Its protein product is CSGRADDYNEQFF.

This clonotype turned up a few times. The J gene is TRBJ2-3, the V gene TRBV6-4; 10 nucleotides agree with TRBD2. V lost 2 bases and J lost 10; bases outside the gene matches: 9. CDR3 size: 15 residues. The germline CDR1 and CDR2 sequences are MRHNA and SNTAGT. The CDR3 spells CASSDVASGSYAQYF. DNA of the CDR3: TGTGCCAGCAGTGACGTAGCTAGCGGGAGCTATGCGCAGTATTTT.

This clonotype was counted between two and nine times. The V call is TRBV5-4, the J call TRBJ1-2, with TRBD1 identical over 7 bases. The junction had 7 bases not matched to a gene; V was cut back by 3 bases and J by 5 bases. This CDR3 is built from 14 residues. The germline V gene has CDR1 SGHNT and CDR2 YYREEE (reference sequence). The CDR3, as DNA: TGTGCCAGCAGCTCCTCGGGACAGCCATATGGCTACACCTTC. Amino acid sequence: CASSSSGQPYGYTF. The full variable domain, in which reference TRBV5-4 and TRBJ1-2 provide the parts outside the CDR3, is ETGVTQSPTHLIKTRGQQVTLRCSSQSGHNTVSWYQQALGQGPQFIFQYYREEENGRGNFPPRFSGLQFPNYSSELNVNALELDDSALYLCASSSSGQPYGYTFGSGTRLTVV.

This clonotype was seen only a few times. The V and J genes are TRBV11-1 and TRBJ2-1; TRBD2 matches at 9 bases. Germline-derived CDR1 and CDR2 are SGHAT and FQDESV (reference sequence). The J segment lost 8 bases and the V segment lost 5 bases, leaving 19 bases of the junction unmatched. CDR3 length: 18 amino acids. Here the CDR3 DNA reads TGTGCCAGCAGCCCCCGTATGGGTAGCGGGAGTCCTCCCGATGAGCAGTTCTTC. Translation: CASSPRMGSGSPPDEQFF.

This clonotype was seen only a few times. CDR3 coding DNA: TGTGCCAGCAGCCAAGAAGTACTAGCGCCCTACAATGAGCAGTTCTTC. This sequence encodes CASSQEVLAPYNEQFF. The chain employs TRBV4-2 and TRBJ2-1, with TRBD2 matching over 7 bases. CDR1 and CDR2 from the germline V gene are LGHNA and YNFKEQ. V lost 0 bases and J lost 2; bases outside the gene matches: 4. The CDR3 runs to 16 residues.

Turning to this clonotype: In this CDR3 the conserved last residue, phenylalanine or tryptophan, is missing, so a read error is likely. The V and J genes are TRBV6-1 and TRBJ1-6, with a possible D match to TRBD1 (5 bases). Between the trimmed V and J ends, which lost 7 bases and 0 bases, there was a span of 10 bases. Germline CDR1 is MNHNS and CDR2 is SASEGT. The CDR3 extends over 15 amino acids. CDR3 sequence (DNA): TGTGCCAGCATTGGGGGAAGCTCCTATAATTCACCCCTCCACATT. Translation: CASIGGSSYNSPLHI.

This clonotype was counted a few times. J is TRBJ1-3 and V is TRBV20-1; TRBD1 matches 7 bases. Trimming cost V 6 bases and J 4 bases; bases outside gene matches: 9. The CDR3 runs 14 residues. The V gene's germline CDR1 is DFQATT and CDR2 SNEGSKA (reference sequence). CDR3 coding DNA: TGCAGTGCCTTGGACAGGCTCTCCGGAAACACCATATATTTT. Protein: CSALDRLSGNTIYF.

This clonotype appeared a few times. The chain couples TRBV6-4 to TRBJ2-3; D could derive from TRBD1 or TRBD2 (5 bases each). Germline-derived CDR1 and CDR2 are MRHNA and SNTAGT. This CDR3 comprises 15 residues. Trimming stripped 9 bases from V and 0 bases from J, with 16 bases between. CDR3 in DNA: TGTGCCAGACTTAACCGGGACCACAGCACAGATACGCAGTATTTT. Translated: CARLNRDHSTDTQYF.

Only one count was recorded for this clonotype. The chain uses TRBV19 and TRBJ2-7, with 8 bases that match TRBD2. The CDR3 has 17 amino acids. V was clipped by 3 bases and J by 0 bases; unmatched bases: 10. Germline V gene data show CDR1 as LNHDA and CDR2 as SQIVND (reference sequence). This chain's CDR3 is CASSISGPSGLSYEQYF. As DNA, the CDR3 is TGTGCCAGTAGTATCTCGGGTCCTAGCGGGCTCTCCTACGAGCAGTACTTC. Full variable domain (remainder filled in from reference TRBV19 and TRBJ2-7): DGGITQSPKYLFRKEGQNVTLSCEQNLNHDAMYWYRQDPGQGLRLIYYSQIVNDFQKGDIAEGYSVSREKKESFPLTVTSAQKNPTAFYLCASSISGPSGLSYEQYFGPGTRLTVT.

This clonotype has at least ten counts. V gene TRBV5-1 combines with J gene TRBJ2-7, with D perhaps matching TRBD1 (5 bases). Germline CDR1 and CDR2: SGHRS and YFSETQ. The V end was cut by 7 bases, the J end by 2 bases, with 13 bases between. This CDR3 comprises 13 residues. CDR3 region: CASGQGSPYEQYF. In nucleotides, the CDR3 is TGCGCCAGCGGTCAGGGATCCCCCTACGAGCAGTACTTC.

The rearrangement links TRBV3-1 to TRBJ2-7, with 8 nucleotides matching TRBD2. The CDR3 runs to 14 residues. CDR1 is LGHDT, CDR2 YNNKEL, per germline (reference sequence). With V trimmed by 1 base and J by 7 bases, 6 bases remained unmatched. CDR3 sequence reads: CASSQASGSREQYF. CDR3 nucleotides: TGTGCCAGCAGCCAAGCCAGCGGGAGCCGGGAGCAGTACTTC.

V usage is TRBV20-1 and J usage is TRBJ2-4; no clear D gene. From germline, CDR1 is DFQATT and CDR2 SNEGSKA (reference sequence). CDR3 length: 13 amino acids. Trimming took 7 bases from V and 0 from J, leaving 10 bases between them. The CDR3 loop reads CSGAIPAKNIQYF. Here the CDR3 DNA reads TGCAGTGGGGCCATCCCAGCCAAAAACATTCAGTACTTC.

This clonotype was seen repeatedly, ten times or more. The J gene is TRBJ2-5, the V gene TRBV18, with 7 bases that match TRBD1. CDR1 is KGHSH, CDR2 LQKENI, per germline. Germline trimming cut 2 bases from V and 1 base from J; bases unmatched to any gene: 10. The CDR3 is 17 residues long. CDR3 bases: TGTGCCAGCTCACCATTATCGACAGGGTGGCTCCAAGAGACCCAGTACTTC. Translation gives CASSPLSTGWLQETQYF.

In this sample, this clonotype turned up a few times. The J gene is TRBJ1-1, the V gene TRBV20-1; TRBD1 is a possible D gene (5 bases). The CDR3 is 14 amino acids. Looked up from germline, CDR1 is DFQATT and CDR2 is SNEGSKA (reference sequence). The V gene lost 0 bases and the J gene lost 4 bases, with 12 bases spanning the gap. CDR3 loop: CSARDRRGITEAFF. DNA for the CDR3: TGCAGTGCTAGAGATCGACGGGGCATCACTGAAGCTTTCTTT.

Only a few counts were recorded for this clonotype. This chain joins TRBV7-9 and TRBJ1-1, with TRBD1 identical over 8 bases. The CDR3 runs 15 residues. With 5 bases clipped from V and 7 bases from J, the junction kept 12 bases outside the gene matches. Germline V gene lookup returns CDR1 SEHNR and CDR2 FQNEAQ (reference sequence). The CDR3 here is CASSPRLGQEDEAFF. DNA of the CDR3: TGTGCCAGCAGCCCCCGTCTGGGACAGGAAGATGAAGCTTTCTTT.

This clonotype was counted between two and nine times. The CDR3: CASSKTGLQETQYF. CDR3 coding DNA: TGCGCCAGCAGCAAGACAGGGCTGCAAGAGACCCAGTACTTC. The rearrangement joins TRBV5-1 to TRBJ2-5; 7 nucleotides agree with TRBD1. Germline lookup yields CDR1 SGHRS and CDR2 YFSETQ. There are 14 residues in the CDR3. The junction had 5 bases not matched to a gene; V was cut back by 4 bases and J by 2 bases.